A single sample is the source of the 21 T cell receptor beta chains below, sequenced in a study of blood T cell repertoires in COVID-19. Clones were sequenced by immunoSEQ multiplex PCR, and TCRdb holds only the in-frame ones, with some missing. Among around 270,000 clones listed, about 85% were seen once. The sample taken for sequencing was peripheral blood. The source is a man aged 55-75 years with acute or convalescent COVID-19.

Only one count was recorded for this clone. The chain recombines TRBV27 with TRBJ2-2; 9 bases are a match to TRBD1. The V and J ends lost 5 bases and 6 bases, in that order; junction bases with no gene match: 7. Germline assignment: CDR1 MNHEY and CDR2 SMNVEV (reference sequence). The CDR3 spans 15 residues. The CDR3 nucleotides read TGTGCCAGCAGTCCCGAGACAGGGGGTGCCGGGGAGCTGTTTTTT. Its translation: CASSPETGGAGELFF.

The chain has TRBV19 and TRBJ2-7; a weak D match, TRBD1 (6 bases). The ends were cut back, 4 bases at V and 5 bases at J, with 18 bases in the middle. The CDR3 spans 15 residues. Germline loops: CDR1 LNHDA, CDR2 SQIVND (reference sequence). CDR3 in amino acids: CASSTRRGTVHEQYF. CDR3 in DNA: TGTGCCAGTAGTACCCGAAGGGGGACGGTCCACGAGCAGTACTTC.

The V gene is TRBV29-1, the J gene TRBJ2-7, with TRBD1 identical over 7 bases. The CDR3 runs to 13 residues. Germline V gene sequence: CDR1 SQVTM, CDR2 ANQGSEA. The CDR3 region has the DNA TGCAGTACCCGGGACAGTAACTCCTACGAGCAGTACTTC. As protein: CSTRDSNSYEQYF.

This clone was detected only once. The chain recombines TRBV18 with TRBJ2-7, with D unclear. This CDR3 has 14 residues. Trimming took 1 base from V and 2 from J, leaving 9 bases between them. Germline assignment: CDR1 KGHSH and CDR2 LQKENI. The chain's CDR3 is CASSPQAAAYEQYF. For the CDR3, the DNA is TGTGCCAGCTCACCACAGGCGGCCGCCTACGAGCAGTACTTC.

V gene TRBV19 combines with J gene TRBJ1-5; D ambiguous. This CDR3 region has 15 residues. The V gene's germline CDR1 is LNHDA and CDR2 SQIVND (reference sequence). V dropped 7 bases and J dropped 6 bases, with 19 bases sitting between them. CDR3 nucleotide sequence: TGTGCCAGTAAATTAAGTGGCGCGCGGGGTCAGCCCCAGCATTTT. Translated, it gives CASKLSGARGQPQHF.

This clone has just one count. J is TRBJ2-3 and V is TRBV15; 7 nucleotides match TRBD1. The CDR3 is made up of 16 amino acids. V was clipped by 1 base and J by 0 bases; unmatched bases: 4. Germline V CDR1 and CDR2: LNHNV, YYDKDF (reference sequence). The CDR3 coding sequence is TGTGCCACCAGCAGAGGAAGGGACAGAAGCACAGATACGCAGTATTTT. Amino acid sequence: CATSRGRDRSTDTQYF.

This clone was detected once. The gene calls are TRBV7-9 and TRBJ1-1; the D gene is possibly TRBD1 (5 bases). Per germline, CDR1 SEHNR and CDR2 FQNEAQ (reference sequence). Trimming left V 6 bases short and J 5 bases short, with 25 bases between. The CDR3 is made up of 17 amino acids. The CDR3 region is CASRGRERDRTGTEAFF. The CDR3 nucleotides are TGTGCCAGCAGGGGGCGGGAGAGGGACCGAACTGGAACTGAAGCTTTCTTT.

J is TRBJ2-6 and V is TRBV5-1; D unresolved. The V end lost 5 bases, the J end lost 0 bases, and 6 bases lay between the germline ends. Per the germline V gene, CDR1 is SGHRS and CDR2 is YFSETQ. The CDR3 extends over 14 amino acids. This CDR3 is CASSRDSGANVLTF. In nucleotides, the CDR3 is TGCGCCAGCAGTCGAGACTCTGGGGCCAACGTCCTGACTTTC.

The CDR3 region has the DNA TGTGCCAGCAGAGCAGACAGGAACACTGAAGCTTTCTTT. Translating it yields CASRADRNTEAFF. The chain carries TRBV6-5 and TRBJ1-1; TRBD1 might be the D (5 bases). CDR1 is MNHEY and CDR2 is SVGAGI in the germline V gene. Trimming left V 6 bases short and J 1 base short, with 9 bases between. The CDR3 sequence is 13 residues long.

The V call is TRBV21-1, the J call TRBJ1-6; the table's D call of TRBD1 was not tested on the DNA. TRBV21-1 is deemed a pseudogene. The CDR3 covers 19 residues. CDR3 in amino acids: CASSKEGLRVNVKNSPLHF. CDR3 sequence (DNA): TGTGCCAGCAGCAAAGAGGGTCTCAGGGTTAACGTAAAGAATTCACCCCTCCACTTT.

The chain recombines TRBV7-3 with TRBJ1-2; weak D call: TRBD1 (6 bases). There are 15 residues in the CDR3. CDR1 SGHTA and CDR2 FQGTGA come from the germline V gene. Trimming shortened V by 5 bases and J by 4 bases, and 17 bases separated the two germline ends. CDR3 coding DNA: TGTGCCAGCAGCCCCAGGGCAGGGGAAGGCTATGGCTACACCTTC. Translating gives CASSPRAGEGYGYTF.

V is TRBV19 and J is TRBJ1-1, with D possibly being TRBD1 (6 bases). The V end lost 6 bases, the J end lost 1 base, and 12 bases lay between the germline ends. Germline V CDR1 and CDR2: LNHDA, SQIVND (reference sequence). The length of the CDR3 is 14 residues. CDR3 sequence reads: CASSTRGWNTEAFF. CDR3 nucleotide sequence: TGTGCCAGTAGCACCAGGGGCTGGAACACTGAAGCTTTCTTT.

The genes are TRBV6-5 and TRBJ1-2; D gene unclear. The CDR3 loop spans 14 amino acids. V was pared by 5 bases and J by 7 bases, with 17 bases between. Germline V gives CDR1 MNHEY, CDR2 SVGAGI. The CDR3 DNA reads TGTGCCAGCAGTCGAGGAGCCCTATTCCTTGGCTACACCTTC. Its protein is CASSRGALFLGYTF.

The V gene is TRBV9, the J gene TRBJ1-2; the D gene is possibly TRBD1 (5 bases). The germline V and J ends were trimmed by 2 bases and 2 bases, with 7 bases remaining between them. This CDR3 is built from 13 residues. Germline CDR1 and CDR2: SGDLS and YYNGEE. CDR3 nucleotide sequence: TGTGCCAGCAGCGTCCGGGGGAACTATGGCTACACCTTC. Protein product: CASSVRGNYGYTF.

The chain joins TRBV6-5 to TRBJ2-7; 10 bases fit TRBD1. The CDR3 totals 16 residues. Germline CDR1 MNHEY, CDR2 SVGAGI. The ends lost 2 bases at V and 5 bases at J; junction bases unmatched: 9. This CDR3 reads CASSYPTGTGANEQYF. CDR3 in DNA: TGTGCCAGCAGTTACCCGACCGGGACAGGGGCTAACGAGCAGTACTTC.

The rearrangement uses TRBV28 and TRBJ1-1; D ambiguous. The V gene lost 2 bases and the J gene lost 8 bases, with 9 bases spanning the gap. The CDR3 is 12 residues long. Germline V lookup: CDR1 MDHEN, CDR2 SYDVKM. CDR3 bases: TGTGCCAGCAGTTTAGGAGTATCGGAAGCTTTCTTT. Its protein is CASSLGVSEAFF.

The CDR3 is CASSVESYVAGGSDTQYF. DNA for the CDR3: TGTGCCAGCAGCGTAGAGTCTTATGTAGCGGGGGGTTCTGATACGCAGTATTTT. This rearrangement joins TRBV9 to TRBJ2-3, with 10 bases identical to TRBD2. The CDR3 loop spans 18 amino acids. Trimming at V came to 0 bases and at J to 6 bases, leaving 13 bases not matched to a gene. The germline V gene has CDR1 SGDLS and CDR2 YYNGEE.

CDR3 DNA sequence: TGTGCCAGCAGCCAAGAGGGCCCACTGAACAGGGAAGCTTTCTTT. Amino acids: CASSQEGPLNREAFF. The genes are TRBV4-2 and TRBJ1-1; weak D call: TRBD1 (5 bases). V shed 0 bases and J shed 8 bases, with 16 bases lying between them. Germline CDR1 LGHNA, CDR2 YNFKEQ. The CDR3 totals 15 residues.

The chain recombines TRBV4-2 with TRBJ1-6; 7 bases line up with TRBD1. Germline V gene data show CDR1 as LGHNA and CDR2 as YNFKEQ. This CDR3 has 16 residues. V shed 4 bases, J shed 3 bases, and the junction held 6 bases outside the gene matches. The chain's CDR3 is CASSPKGQNYNSPLHF. The CDR3 bases are TGTGCCAGCAGCCCGAAGGGACAGAACTATAATTCACCCCTCCACTTT.

The chain recombines TRBV10-3 with TRBJ2-7; weak D call: TRBD1 (6 bases). This CDR3 comprises 13 residues. Deletions cut 3 bases from V and 5 bases from J, with 11 bases between. Germline V CDR1 and CDR2: ENHRY, SYGVKD. The CDR3, as DNA: TGTGCCATCAGTGATAACAGGGCTGACGAGCAGTACTTC. Translation gives CAISDNRADEQYF.

This sequence joins TRBV19 and TRBJ1-1; D gene unclear. This CDR3 is built from 13 residues. The V gene lost 9 bases and the J gene lost 3 bases, with 14 bases spanning the gap. CDR1 LNHDA and CDR2 SQIVND come from the germline V gene (reference sequence). DNA of the CDR3: TGTGCCAGCCGACTAGGACGTTACACTGAAGCTTTCTTT. It translates to CASRLGRYTEAFF. The variable domain in full, with the rest retrieved from reference TRBV19 and TRBJ1-1, is DGGITQSPKYLFRKEGQNVTLSCEQNLNHDAMYWYRQDPGQGLRLIYYSQIVNDFQKGDIAEGYSVSREKKESFPLTVTSAQKNPTAFYLCASRLGRYTEAFFGQGTRLTVV.